What follows are 25 T cell receptor beta chains derived from one specimen sequenced in a study of blood T cells in healthy people across ages. Primers used in a second PCR of roughly 6 to 11 cycles were a sample-barcoded 5' primer and a J-beta primer mix. Each CDR3 protein gets one entry after TCRdb re-called the 5' RACE reads with MiXCR. The sample holds 550,000 to 650,000 distinct CDR3 sequences, about 25% seen once. Another study also made use of these data, one on T cells of mothers and their children.

The material sequenced was blood. The receptors were gathered from a boy aged 2 to 10 in good health.

This clonotype was seen at least ten times. The CDR3 here is CASRETGANVLTF. CDR3 coding DNA: TGTGCCAGCAGGGAAACTGGGGCCAACGTCCTGACTTTC. J is TRBJ2-6 and V is TRBV12-3 or TRBV12-4; no reliable D call. The V end was cut by 6 bases, the J end by 2 bases, with 5 bases between. CDR3 length equals 13 residues.

This chain joins TRBV3-1 and TRBJ1-1; maybe TRBD1 (5 bases). V lost 6 bases to trimming and J lost 7 bases, with 18 bases between them. The CDR3 is 14 amino acids. Looked up from germline, CDR1 is LGHDT and CDR2 is YNNKEL (reference sequence). The CDR3 sequence is CASSKVGQRGEAFF. The CDR3 nucleotides are TGTGCCAGCAGTAAAGTGGGGCAAAGGGGTGAAGCTTTCTTT.

This chain links TRBV11-2 with TRBJ2-7; 13 nucleotides match TRBD2. The CDR3 runs 16 residues. Trimming at V came to 0 bases and at J to 7 bases, leaving 6 bases not matched to a gene. Germline V CDR1 and CDR2: SGHAT, FQNNGV. The CDR3 DNA sequence: TGTGCCAGCAGCTTAGACGGGGGACTAGCGGGGAGTGAGCAGTACTTC. Amino acids: CASSLDGGLAGSEQYF.

A single count supports this clonotype. The chain recombines TRBV7-2 with TRBJ1-3; TRBD1 matches 7 bases. Germline loops: CDR1 SGHTA, CDR2 FQGNSA. This CDR3 has 17 amino acids. The V segment lost 3 bases and the J segment 0 bases; nucleotides outside the gene matches: 8. The CDR3 coding sequence is TGTGCCAGCAGCTTCACCGCGACAGGGTCCTCTGGAAACACCATATATTTT. This codes for CASSFTATGSSGNTIYF.

This chain connects TRBV7-2 to TRBJ2-2; weak D call: TRBD1 (5 bases). Germline CDR1 SGHTA, CDR2 FQGNSA. Trimming left V 5 bases short and J 4 bases short, with 14 bases between. This CDR3 is 15 amino acids long. The CDR3 is CASSPGQGFTGELFF. CDR3 DNA sequence: TGTGCCAGCAGCCCCGGGCAGGGTTTCACCGGGGAGCTGTTTTTT.

V gene TRBV30 combines with J gene TRBJ2-4, with D unresolved. V was cut by 2 bases and J by 1 base, with 6 bases left in between. The CDR3 spans 13 residues. Germline-derived CDR1 and CDR2 are GTSNPN and SVGIG (reference sequence). The CDR3 spells CAWSSRAKNIQYF. The CDR3 DNA sequence: TGTGCCTGGAGTTCCAGGGCCAAAAACATTCAGTACTTC.

The CDR3 spells CASSSTGWDQPQHF. CDR3 coding DNA: TGTGCCAGCAGTTCGACAGGGTGGGATCAGCCCCAGCATTTT. V gene TRBV12-3 or TRBV12-4 combines with J gene TRBJ1-5; 7 nucleotides line up with TRBD1. The CDR3 length is 14 residues. The J segment lost 5 bases and the V segment lost 4 bases, leaving 5 bases of the junction unmatched.

J is TRBJ1-1 and V is TRBV3-1, with 7 bases fitting TRBD1. This CDR3 is built from 17 residues. V was clipped by 1 base and J by 0 bases; unmatched bases: 8. Germline V gives CDR1 LGHDT, CDR2 YNNKEL (reference sequence). Here the CDR3 DNA reads TGTGCCAGCAGCCAAGGACAGGGATCTTTTATGAACACTGAAGCTTTCTTT. The encoded protein is CASSQGQGSFMNTEAFF.

DNA of the CDR3: TGTGCCAGCACCCGGACTAGCGGGAGGAAGATGCGGAAAGAGACCCAGTACTTC. Translation: CASTRTSGRKMRKETQYF. The chain recombines TRBV6-1 with TRBJ2-5; TRBD2 matches 14 bases. The length of the CDR3 is 18 residues. The V gene's germline CDR1 is MNHNS and CDR2 SASEGT. After removal of 7 bases from V and 3 bases from J, the junction contained 13 bases not matched to a gene.

This clonotype was detected a few times. The chain links TRBV7-2 to TRBJ2-5, with D maybe TRBD1 (6 bases). The CDR3 has 16 amino acids. Germline assignment: CDR1 SGHTA and CDR2 FQGNSA. Trimming shortened V by 2 bases and J by 3 bases, and 16 bases separated the two germline ends. The CDR3 DNA sequence: TGTGCCAGCAGCTTAACTTCGAGCAGGGGAAAAGAGACCCAGTACTTC. Residues: CASSLTSSRGKETQYF.

The chain combines TRBV7-9 with TRBJ2-5; 9 bases fit TRBD1. The J call is doubtful: the DNA matches TRBJ2-1 better. The CDR3 extends over 15 amino acids. The germline V gene encodes CDR1 SEHNR and CDR2 FQNEAQ (reference sequence). DNA for the CDR3: TGTGCCAGCAGCATTACAGGGGGCCCGGGCAATGAGCAGTTCTTC. Translation gives CASSITGGPGNEQFF.

V gene TRBV5-1 combines with J gene TRBJ2-5, with D perhaps given as TRBD1 or TRBD2 (5 bases each). The length of the CDR3 is 14 residues. Between the trimmed V and J ends, which lost 0 bases and 3 bases, there was a span of 9 bases. Looked up from germline, CDR1 is SGHRS and CDR2 is YFSETQ. CDR3 region: CASSLERGEETQYF. In DNA, the CDR3 is TGCGCCAGCAGCTTGGAAAGAGGGGAAGAGACCCAGTACTTC.

This clonotype was counted between two and nine times. This chain connects TRBV11-2 to TRBJ2-6; a weak D match, TRBD2 (6 bases). Per germline, CDR1 SGHAT and CDR2 FQNNGV. The CDR3 loop spans 16 amino acids. V shed 1 base and J shed 0 bases, with 7 bases lying between them. In DNA form, the CDR3 reads TGTGCCAGCAGCTTAGTCGGGGGCTCTGGGGCCAACGTCCTGACTTTC. Amino acid sequence: CASSLVGGSGANVLTF.

This clonotype was detected only a few times. The chain employs TRBV6-5 and TRBJ2-5; D perhaps matches TRBD1 (6 bases). TRBJ2-7 explains the end of the DNA better; the J call may be wrong. The germline CDR1 and CDR2 sequences are MNHEY and SVGAGI. This CDR3 comprises 14 residues. The CDR3 is CASSYRDTGYEQYF. DNA of the CDR3: TGTGCCAGCAGTTACCGGGACACAGGCTACGAGCAGTACTTC.

This clonotype occurred a few times. The chain uses TRBV4-3 and TRBJ1-1; D call uncertain. V lost 7 bases, J lost 1 base, and 16 bases lay in between. The CDR3 runs to 15 residues. Germline CDR1 is LGHNA and CDR2 is YSLEER. CDR3: CASTIAPGKNTEAFF. The DNA of the CDR3 is TGCGCCAGCACCATCGCACCGGGAAAGAACACTGAAGCTTTCTTT.

This chain uses TRBV5-1 with TRBJ2-5, with 7 nucleotides matching TRBD2. Germline V CDR1 and CDR2: SGHRS, YFSETQ. J lost 3 bases, V lost 0 bases, and 5 bases had no gene match. This CDR3 has 15 residues. CDR3 nucleotides: TGCGCCAGCAGCTTGGGGGGAGGGCCAGAAGAGACCCAGTACTTC. Translation gives CASSLGGGPEETQYF.

The rearrangement links TRBV7-3 to TRBJ2-5; the D gene is possibly TRBD1 (6 bases). CDR1 and CDR2 from the germline V gene are SGHTA and FQGTGA. V lost 2 bases to trimming and J lost 1 base, with 14 bases between them. This CDR3 has 16 amino acids. CDR3 sequence: CASSLGGGSGQETQYF. CDR3 sequence (DNA): TGTGCCAGCAGCTTAGGTGGGGGCAGCGGCCAAGAGACCCAGTACTTC.

The table lists this clonotype with a few counts. The J gene is TRBJ2-4, the V gene TRBV6-5; 7 nucleotides line up with TRBD1. In germline, CDR1 is MNHEY, CDR2 SVGAGI. V trimming: 5 bases; J trimming: 1 base; junction bases outside the gene matches: 5. The CDR3 consists of 15 residues. The CDR3 region has the DNA TGTGCCAGCAGTAGACAGGGAAAGGCCAAAAACATTCAGTACTTC. Translation gives CASSRQGKAKNIQYF.

The table lists this clonotype with a few counts. The chain employs TRBV7-2 and TRBJ2-4, with 9 bases identical to TRBD1. V shed 5 bases, J shed 0 bases, and the junction held 11 bases outside the gene matches. This CDR3 region has 18 residues. Per germline, CDR1 SGHTA and CDR2 FQGNSA. The CDR3 loop reads CASSTGTGTRLAKNIQYF. The CDR3 DNA is TGTGCCAGCAGCACCGGGACAGGGACCCGACTAGCCAAAAACATTCAGTACTTC.

The CDR3 sequence: CASSLALASGAETQYF. In DNA form, the CDR3 reads TGCGCCAGCAGCTTGGCCTTGGCTAGCGGGGCAGAGACCCAGTACTTC. The chain employs TRBV5-1 and TRBJ2-5, with 9 bases matching TRBD2. The CDR3 sequence is 16 residues long. After removal of 0 bases from V and 4 bases from J, the junction contained 7 bases not matched to a gene. Germline assignment: CDR1 SGHRS and CDR2 YFSETQ.

This clonotype was seen many times. This rearrangement joins TRBV6-5 to TRBJ1-5; D remains unclear. The CDR3 sequence is 14 residues long. Germline CDR1 and CDR2: MNHEY and SVGAGI. Trimming removed 5 bases from V and 6 bases from J, with 14 bases in between. The CDR3: CASSPLGLGQPQHF. The CDR3 region has the DNA TGTGCCAGCAGTCCCCTCGGGTTGGGTCAGCCCCAGCATTTT.

The chain couples TRBV11-3 to TRBJ2-3; 10 bases align to TRBD2. The CDR3 has 16 residues. From germline, CDR1 is SGHNT and CDR2 YENEEA. The J segment lost 5 bases and the V segment lost 5 bases, leaving 10 bases of the junction unmatched. CDR3: CASSPPGAGGQDTQYF. CDR3 nucleotides: TGTGCCAGCAGCCCCCCTGGAGCGGGGGGGCAAGATACGCAGTATTTT. The full variable domain, in which reference TRBV11-3 and TRBJ2-3 provide the parts outside the CDR3, is EAGVVQSPRYKIIEKKQPVAFWCNPISGHNTLYWYLQNLGQGPELLIRYENEEAVDDSQLPKDRFSAERLKGVDSTLKIQPAELGDSAVYLCASSPPGAGGQDTQYFGPGTRLTVL.

This clonotype occurred once. The V call is TRBV20-1, the J call TRBJ2-5; 11 bases are a match to TRBD2. The tail of the sequence fits TRBJ2-1 better, so the J call may be wrong. Germline CDR1 DFQATT, CDR2 SNEGSKA (reference sequence). This CDR3 contains 15 residues. CDR3 amino acids: CSARDVRLAGLVQFF. The CDR3 DNA sequence: TGCAGTGCTAGAGATGTAAGACTAGCGGGATTGGTGCAGTTCTTC.

This clonotype came up once. The V call is TRBV5-1, the J call TRBJ2-7; TRBD2 agrees at 15 bases. V shed 3 bases, J shed 3 bases, and the junction held 7 bases outside the gene matches. Per the germline V gene, CDR1 is SGHRS and CDR2 is YFSETQ. The CDR3 length is 17 residues. DNA of the CDR3: TGCGCCAGCAGCTGGGGACTAGCGGGGGGCTTCCTCTACGAGCAGTACTTC. Translated: CASSWGLAGGFLYEQYF.

This clonotype turned up a few times. The rearrangement uses TRBV29-1 and TRBJ2-1; D not resolved. This CDR3 has 14 amino acids. Germline values: CDR1 SQVTM, CDR2 ANQGSEA. V was pared by 1 base and J by 0 bases, with 7 bases between. This CDR3 is CSVEGTSSYNEQFF. CDR3 DNA: TGCAGCGTTGAAGGAACCAGCTCCTACAATGAGCAGTTCTTC.